Given below is one TCR beta chain in context. This record comes from a study of blood T cell repertoires in COVID-19. Study-level background: Whether acute or convalescent, the COVID-19 samples came from the United States, Italy and Spain. From T cells, B-cell-depleted T cells, or PBMCs came the material, which was cDNA or gDNA.

As originally analysed: Estimated nucleated cell counts came from reference gene primer amplification. TCRdb keeps only in-frame clones here, not all; method: immunoSEQ multiplex PCR. D and trimming come from the DNA, and the V and J calls and clone size come from that table. In the table there are 39,000 or so clones, approximately 90% of which are singletons. The sequencing input was peripheral blood. This clonotype originated in a man aged 50 or older with active COVID-19.

The CDR3 DNA sequence: TGCAGTGCTAGTCCTGGCAGTGACTATGGCTACACCTTC. Translating gives CSASPGSDYGYTF. J is TRBJ1-2 and V is TRBV20-1, with no clear D. V gave up 3 bases and J gave up 3 bases, with 11 bases separating them. The CDR3 covers 13 residues. Germline assignment: CDR1 DFQATT and CDR2 SNEGSKA (reference sequence).